This T cell receptor (beta chain) was sequenced during a study of blood T cells in healthy people across ages. A J-beta primer mix and a sample-barcoded 5' primer were used in a second PCR of about 7 to 12 cycles. From the 5' RACE reads, TCRdb called clonotypes with MiXCR, one entry per CDR3 protein. The sample carries 1.5 million to 2 million distinct CDR3 sequences, roughly 52% recorded once. Peripheral blood samples of roughly 9.8 milliliters were drawn from each donor. The CDR3 contains 14 residues. The V and J ends lost 2 bases and 1 base, in that order; junction bases with no gene match: 4. The germline gives CDR1 DFQATT, CDR2 SNEGSKA (reference sequence). This clonotype showed up just a few times. Antigen specificity is unknown. Study conclusions and caveats: More naive CD4+ cells and higher diversity marked long-lived donors relative to aged donors. Naive T cell percentage and TCR beta diversity correlated strongly.

This chain uses TRBV20-1 with TRBJ1-2, with 7 positions matching TRBD1. The sequenced sample was blood. The receptor comes from a woman between 40 and 50 years old in good health. This CDR3 reads CSARSQGGNYGYTF. Here the CDR3 DNA reads TGCAGTGCTAGAAGTCAGGGGGGTAACTATGGCTACACCTTC.